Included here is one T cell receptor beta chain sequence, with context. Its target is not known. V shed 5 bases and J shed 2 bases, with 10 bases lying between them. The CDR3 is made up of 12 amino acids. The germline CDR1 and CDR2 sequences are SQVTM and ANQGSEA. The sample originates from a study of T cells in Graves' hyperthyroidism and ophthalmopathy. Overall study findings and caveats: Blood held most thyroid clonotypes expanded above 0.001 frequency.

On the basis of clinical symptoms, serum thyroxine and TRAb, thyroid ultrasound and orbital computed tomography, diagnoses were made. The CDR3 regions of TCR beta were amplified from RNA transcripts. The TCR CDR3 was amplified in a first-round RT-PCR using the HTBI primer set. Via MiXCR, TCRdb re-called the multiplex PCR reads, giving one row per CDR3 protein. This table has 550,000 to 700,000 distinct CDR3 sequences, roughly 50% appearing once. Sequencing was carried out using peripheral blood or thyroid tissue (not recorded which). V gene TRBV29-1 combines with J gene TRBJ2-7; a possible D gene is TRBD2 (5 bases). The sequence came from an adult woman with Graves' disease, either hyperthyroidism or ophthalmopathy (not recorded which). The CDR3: CSVTEGTYEQYF. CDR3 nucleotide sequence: TGCAGCGTTACAGAGGGAACCTACGAGCAGTACTTC.